The 24 T cell receptor beta chains in this list originate from one sample, sequenced in a study of blood T cell repertoires in COVID-19. Method: immunoSEQ multiplex PCR; TCRdb's copy keeps in-frame clones and lacks some. The data show 180,000 or so clones, with 88% seen just once and 4% to 5% held by the top ten. Sequencing was carried out using peripheral blood. These receptors all stem from a woman younger than 45 with acute or convalescent COVID-19.

This clone was detected once. The J gene is TRBJ1-2, the V gene TRBV10-2; D is unresolved. The CDR3 is 14 amino acids. Germline CDR1 is WSHSY and CDR2 is SAAADI. V was trimmed by 3 bases and J by 4 bases, leaving 12 bases between them. CDR3 DNA: TGCGCCAGCAGTGAAACAGAGACGATCTATGGCTACACCTTC. Translating it yields CASSETETIYGYTF.

V gene TRBV29-1 combines with J gene TRBJ1-1, with 7 bases aligning to TRBD1. Trimming cost V 5 bases and J 11 bases; bases outside gene matches: 11. The CDR3 extends over 12 amino acids. In germline, CDR1 is SQVTM, CDR2 ANQGSEA. This chain's CDR3 is CSVSRTGGDAFF. In nucleotides, the CDR3 is TGCAGCGTTAGCAGGACAGGCGGGGACGCTTTCTTT.

The genes are TRBV15 and TRBJ2-7; a weak D match, TRBD2 (5 bases). Germline lookup yields CDR1 LNHNV and CDR2 YYDKDF (reference sequence). V dropped 1 base and J dropped 4 bases, with 8 bases sitting between them. The CDR3 contains 13 residues. The CDR3 bases are TGTGCCACCAGCAGAGGGACTGTTTACGAGCAGTACTTC. This translates into CATSRGTVYEQYF. The full variable domain, rest sourced from reference TRBV15 and TRBJ2-7, is DAMVIQNPRYQVTQFGKPVTLSCSQTLNHNVMYWYQQKSSQAPKLLFHYYDKDFNNEADTPDNFQSRRPNTSFCFLDIRSPGLGDTAMYLCATSRGTVYEQYFGPGTRLTVT.

The CDR3 sequence is CASSWGTSGYTGELFF. DNA of the CDR3: TGCGCCAGCAGCTGGGGGACTAGCGGATACACCGGGGAGCTGTTTTTT. The rearrangement joins TRBV5-1 to TRBJ2-2; 11 positions agree with TRBD2. The CDR3 length is 16 residues. Germline loops: CDR1 SGHRS, CDR2 YFSETQ. V was pared by 3 bases and J by 3 bases, with 4 bases of the junction left unmatched.

The chain couples TRBV28 to TRBJ2-1; TRBD1 matches 7 bases. CDR1 is MDHEN, CDR2 SYDVKM, per germline. The trim removed 6 bases at V and 0 bases at J, leaving 8 bases unmatched. CDR3 length: 16 amino acids. The CDR3 sequence is CASSRTGLSSYNEQFF. The CDR3 bases are TGTGCCAGCAGCAGGACAGGACTTAGCTCCTACAATGAGCAGTTCTTC.

The chain combines TRBV28 with TRBJ2-1; 8 positions match TRBD2. Per germline, CDR1 MDHEN and CDR2 SYDVKM. J was trimmed by 7 bases and V by 5 bases; bases with no gene match: 4. CDR3 length equals 13 residues. CDR3 DNA sequence: TGTGCCAGCAGTCTCGCGGGGGGTAATGAGCAGTTCTTC. Translating gives CASSLAGGNEQFF.

The CDR3 coding sequence is TGTGCCAGCAAGGGAGTTCTGTACGAGCAGTACTTC. It specifies CASKGVLYEQYF. The chain recombines TRBV2 with TRBJ2-7; D might be TRBD2 (5 bases). V was shortened by 7 bases and J by 4 bases, with 11 bases between the two germline ends. The CDR3 totals 12 residues. Germline V gene sequence: CDR1 SNHLY, CDR2 FYNNEI.

The chain joins TRBV24-1 to TRBJ2-7, with D possibly TRBD1 on 6 matching bases. This CDR3 spans 18 amino acids. Looked up from germline, CDR1 is KGHDR and CDR2 is SFDVKD. V shed 1 base and J shed 4 bases, with 22 bases lying between them. The CDR3 DNA sequence: TGTGCCACCAGTGATTTTCTAGTTGGGGACACCTTATTTTACGAGCAGTACTTC. Protein sequence: CATSDFLVGDTLFYEQYF.

On this clone: This sample also contains other DNA sequences that code for the same CDR3. This sequence joins TRBV19 and TRBJ2-3, with D unclear. The CDR3 runs to 11 residues. The V end lost 4 bases, the J end lost 5 bases, and 4 bases lay between the germline ends. In germline, CDR1 is LNHDA, CDR2 SQIVND (reference sequence). CDR3 loop: CASSRGDTQYF. CDR3 DNA: TGTGCCAGTAGTAGAGGAGATACGCAGTATTTT.

The chain carries TRBV18 and TRBJ1-1; tentative D call: TRBD1 (5 bases). This CDR3 has 16 residues. Trimming pared 3 bases from V and 0 bases from J, leaving 14 bases between. Germline lookup yields CDR1 KGHSH and CDR2 LQKENI. This CDR3 is CASSPRGERVNTEAFF. Here the CDR3 DNA reads TGTGCCAGCTCACCGCGGGGGGAGCGGGTGAACACTGAAGCTTTCTTT.

The chain joins TRBV27 to TRBJ2-7; TRBD2 might be the D (6 bases). V dropped 2 bases and J dropped 0 bases, with 14 bases sitting between them. Per germline, CDR1 MNHEY and CDR2 SMNVEV (reference sequence). The CDR3 has 16 amino acids. Here the CDR3 reads CASSLMGGQSSYEQYF. CDR3 nucleotides: TGTGCCAGCAGTTTAATGGGAGGCCAGAGCTCCTACGAGCAGTACTTC.

V and J are TRBV6-5 and TRBJ1-3; D is possibly TRBD1 (5 bases). Trimming removed 6 bases at V and 2 bases at J, with 14 bases between. Germline V gives CDR1 MNHEY, CDR2 SVGAGI. This CDR3 is 15 amino acids long. This CDR3 is CASSADRVTGNTIYF. DNA of the CDR3: TGTGCCAGCAGCGCCGACAGAGTAACTGGAAACACCATATATTTT.

V usage is TRBV18 and J usage is TRBJ1-1; 7 bases fit TRBD1. The V segment lost 3 bases and the J segment 0 bases; nucleotides outside the gene matches: 4. The length of the CDR3 is 15 residues. In germline, CDR1 is KGHSH, CDR2 LQKENI. The CDR3 DNA reads TGTGCCAGCTCACCGGGACAGCCCTTGAACACTGAAGCTTTCTTT. This gives the protein CASSPGQPLNTEAFF. Combining the CDR3 with reference TRBV18 and TRBJ1-1 gives the whole variable domain NAGVMQNPRHLVRRRGQEARLRCSPMKGHSHVYWYRQLPEEGLKFMVYLQKENIIDESGMPKERFSAEFPKEGPSILRIQQVVRGDSAAYFCASSPGQPLNTEAFFGQGTRLTVV.

V gene TRBV5-4 combines with J gene TRBJ1-3; D is ambiguous. Trimming left V 1 base short and J 8 bases short, with 13 bases between. Germline assignment: CDR1 SGHNT and CDR2 YYREEE (reference sequence). The CDR3 is 14 residues long. Written as DNA, the CDR3 is TGTGCCAGCAGCTTGCTGGAGGGCGAAGACACCATATATTTT. Translating gives CASSLLEGEDTIYF.

V usage is TRBV2 and J usage is TRBJ1-1; D remains unclear. The CDR3 consists of 11 residues. V was shortened by 8 bases and J by 6 bases, with 10 bases between the two germline ends. Per germline, CDR1 SNHLY and CDR2 FYNNEI. Here the CDR3 reads CASSLKAEAFF. CDR3 DNA: TGTGCCAGCTCCCTAAAAGCTGAAGCTTTCTTT.

This chain connects TRBV30 to TRBJ2-1, with a possible D match to TRBD2 (5 bases). The CDR3 covers 14 residues. V dropped 7 bases and J dropped 0 bases, with 13 bases sitting between them. Germline CDR1 GTSNPN, CDR2 SVGIG (reference sequence). CDR3 loop: CALKSGISYNEQFF. In DNA, the CDR3 is TGTGCCTTAAAGAGCGGCATCTCCTACAATGAGCAGTTCTTC.

The V gene is TRBV5-4, the J gene TRBJ2-7, with TRBD1 matching 8 bases. Germline values: CDR1 SGHNT, CDR2 YYREEE (reference sequence). V was clipped by 4 bases and J by 5 bases; unmatched bases: 11. The CDR3 is made up of 15 amino acids. The chain's CDR3 is CASSPRTGGWDEQYF. In nucleotides, the CDR3 is TGTGCCAGCAGCCCACGTACAGGGGGATGGGACGAGCAGTACTTC.

The rearrangement uses TRBV24-1 and TRBJ1-1; 7 nucleotides match TRBD1. With 12 bases clipped from V and 6 bases from J, the junction kept 24 bases outside the gene matches. CDR1 and CDR2 from the germline V gene are KGHDR and SFDVKD. The length of the CDR3 is 17 residues. CDR3 protein: CAPDFTGTEHPRAEAFF. For the CDR3, the DNA is TGTGCCCCTGATTTTACCGGGACAGAACACCCCCGAGCTGAAGCTTTCTTT.

The chain carries TRBV11-3 and TRBJ2-1, with TRBD2 matching over 8 bases. The germline V gene has CDR1 SGHNT and CDR2 YENEEA. The J segment lost 2 bases and the V segment lost 1 base, leaving 1 base of the junction unmatched. The CDR3 is 15 residues long. This CDR3 reads CASSLVRGAYNEQFF. DNA of the CDR3: TGTGCCAGCAGCTTAGTGCGGGGGGCCTACAATGAGCAGTTCTTC.

This sequence joins TRBV28 and TRBJ1-3; 8 positions match TRBD1. The CDR3 has 13 residues. Germline assignment: CDR1 MDHEN and CDR2 SYDVKM. V gave up 5 bases and J gave up 8 bases; unmatched junction bases: 5. CDR3 coding DNA: TGTGCCAGCAGTCTTGACAGGGGCGACACCATATATTTT. Translating gives CASSLDRGDTIYF.

The rearrangement joins TRBV28 to TRBJ1-1, with D unclear. The V end was cut by 2 bases, the J end by 7 bases, with 5 bases between. The V gene's germline CDR1 is MDHEN and CDR2 SYDVKM. This CDR3 has 11 amino acids. Here the CDR3 reads CASSLRSEAFF. CDR3 DNA sequence: TGTGCCAGCAGTTTAAGGAGTGAAGCTTTCTTT.

The V and J genes are TRBV27 and TRBJ2-1, with 14 bases aligning to TRBD2. CDR3 length: 14 residues. Trimming took 5 bases from V and 14 from J; bases not matched to a gene: 8. CDR1 is MNHEY and CDR2 is SMNVEV in the germline V gene (reference sequence). The CDR3 loop reads CASSNPGLAGAEFF. The DNA of the CDR3 is TGTGCCAGCAGTAACCCGGGACTAGCGGGAGCTGAGTTCTTC.

This chain uses TRBV28 with TRBJ2-7; D might be TRBD2 (5 bases). Germline assignment: CDR1 MDHEN and CDR2 SYDVKM. The CDR3 totals 13 residues. Trimming stripped 2 bases from V and 2 bases from J, with 7 bases between. CDR3 bases: TGTGCCAGCAGTTTAGGGAGACCCTACGAGCAGTACTTC. Amino acid sequence: CASSLGRPYEQYF. The full variable domain, in which reference TRBV28 and TRBJ2-7 provide the parts outside the CDR3, is DVKVTQSSRYLVKRTGEKVFLECVQDMDHENMFWYRQDPGLGLRLIYFSYDVKMKEKGDIPEGYSVSREKKERFSLILESASTNQTSMYLCASSLGRPYEQYFGPGTRLTVT.

The rearrangement uses TRBV28 and TRBJ1-1, with 8 positions matching TRBD1. CDR1 is MDHEN, CDR2 SYDVKM, per germline. Germline trimming cut 5 bases from V and 10 bases from J; bases unmatched to any gene: 9. The CDR3 extends over 13 amino acids. CDR3 coding DNA: TGTGCCAGCAGTCGAGACGGGACAGGTCGAGCTTTCTTT. Translated, it gives CASSRDGTGRAFF.